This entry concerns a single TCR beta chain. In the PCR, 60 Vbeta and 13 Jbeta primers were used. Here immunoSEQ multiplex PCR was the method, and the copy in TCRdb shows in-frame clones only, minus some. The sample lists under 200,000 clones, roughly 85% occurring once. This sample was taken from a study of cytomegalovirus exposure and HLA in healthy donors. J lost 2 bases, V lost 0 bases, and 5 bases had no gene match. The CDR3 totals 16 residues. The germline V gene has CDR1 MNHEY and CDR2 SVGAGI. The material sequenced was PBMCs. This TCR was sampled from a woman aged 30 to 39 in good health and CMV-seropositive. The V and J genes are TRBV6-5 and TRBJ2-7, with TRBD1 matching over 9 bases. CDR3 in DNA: TGTGCCAGCAGTTACTCACCGACAGGGGGACCCTACGAGCAGTACTTC. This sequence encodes CASSYSPTGGPYEQYF.